This T cell receptor beta chain was profiled in a study of cytomegalovirus exposure and HLA in healthy donors. The CDR3 has 15 amino acids. Trimming took 3 bases from V and 0 from J; bases not matched to a gene: 1. The germline V gene has CDR1 LNHDA and CDR2 SQIVND (reference sequence). The PCR had 60 Vbeta and 13 Jbeta primers. Per the authors' pipeline: A follow-up analysis tallied tens of millions of unique TCR beta chains, roughly 9.9 million shared. Sequenced by immunoSEQ multiplex PCR; TCRdb stores in-frame clones only, minus some. That table is the source of V, J and clone size, and D and trimming were worked out from the DNA. The sample lists approximately 160,000 clones; approximately 80% were seen once. This clone has only one observation.

The chain couples TRBV19 to TRBJ2-2; 7 bases agree with TRBD1. Sequenced material: PBMCs. This receptor was taken from a woman between 45 and 65 years old in good health and CMV-seropositive. The CDR3 sequence: CASSMGTANTGELFF. The CDR3, as DNA: TGTGCCAGTAGTATGGGGACAGCGAACACCGGGGAGCTGTTTTTT. The full variable domain, its missing parts supplied by reference TRBV19 and TRBJ2-2, is DGGITQSPKYLFRKEGQNVTLSCEQNLNHDAMYWYRQDPGQGLRLIYYSQIVNDFQKGDIAEGYSVSREKKESFPLTVTSAQKNPTAFYLCASSMGTANTGELFFGEGSRLTVL.